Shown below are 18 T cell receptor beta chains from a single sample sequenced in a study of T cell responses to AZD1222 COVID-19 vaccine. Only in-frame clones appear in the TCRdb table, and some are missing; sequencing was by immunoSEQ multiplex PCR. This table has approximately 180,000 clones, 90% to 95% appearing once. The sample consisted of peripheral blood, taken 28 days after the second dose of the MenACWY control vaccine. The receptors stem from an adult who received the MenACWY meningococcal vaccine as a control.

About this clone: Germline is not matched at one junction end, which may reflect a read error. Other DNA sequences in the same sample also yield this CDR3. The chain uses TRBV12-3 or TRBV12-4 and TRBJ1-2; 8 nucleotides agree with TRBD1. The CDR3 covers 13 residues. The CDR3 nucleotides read TGTGCCAGCAGCTTAGACAGGGGCTATGGCTACACCTTC. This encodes CASSLDRGYGYTF.

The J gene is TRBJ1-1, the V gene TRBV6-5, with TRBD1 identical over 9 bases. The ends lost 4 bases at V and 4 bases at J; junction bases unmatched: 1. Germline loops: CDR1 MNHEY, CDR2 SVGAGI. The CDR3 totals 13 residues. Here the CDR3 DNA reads TGTGCCAGCAGTTGGGGACAGGGCACTGAAGCTTTCTTT. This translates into CASSWGQGTEAFF.

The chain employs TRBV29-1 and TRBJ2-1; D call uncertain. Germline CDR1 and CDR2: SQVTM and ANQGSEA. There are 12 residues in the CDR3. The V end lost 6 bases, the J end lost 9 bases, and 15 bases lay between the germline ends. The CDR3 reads CSVAPLWGEQFF. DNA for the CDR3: TGCAGCGTCGCCCCTTTGTGGGGTGAGCAGTTCTTC.

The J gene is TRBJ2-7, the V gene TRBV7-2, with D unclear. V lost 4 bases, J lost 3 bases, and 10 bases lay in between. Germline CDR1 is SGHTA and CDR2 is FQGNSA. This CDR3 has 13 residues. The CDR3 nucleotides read TGTGCCAGCAGCTACCTACCGAGCTACGAGCAGTACTTC. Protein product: CASSYLPSYEQYF.

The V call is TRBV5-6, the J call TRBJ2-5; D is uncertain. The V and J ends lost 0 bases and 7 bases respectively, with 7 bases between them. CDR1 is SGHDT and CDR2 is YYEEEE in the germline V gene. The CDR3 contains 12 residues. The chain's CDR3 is CASSLVWGTQYF. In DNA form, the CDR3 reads TGTGCCAGCAGCTTGGTCTGGGGGACCCAGTACTTC.

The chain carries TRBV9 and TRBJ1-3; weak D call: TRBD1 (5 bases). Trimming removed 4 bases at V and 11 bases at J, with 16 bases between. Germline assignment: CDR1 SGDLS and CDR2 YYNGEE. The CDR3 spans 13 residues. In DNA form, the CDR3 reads TGTGCCAGCAGCCACGGGCAGAAGGGGCCCATATATTTT. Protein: CASSHGQKGPIYF.

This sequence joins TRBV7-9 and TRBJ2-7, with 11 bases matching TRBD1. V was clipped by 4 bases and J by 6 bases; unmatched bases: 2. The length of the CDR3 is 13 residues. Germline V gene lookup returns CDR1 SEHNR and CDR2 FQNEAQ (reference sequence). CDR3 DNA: TGTGCCAGCAGCTCCGGGACAGGGGGCGAGCAGTACTTC. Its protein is CASSSGTGGEQYF.

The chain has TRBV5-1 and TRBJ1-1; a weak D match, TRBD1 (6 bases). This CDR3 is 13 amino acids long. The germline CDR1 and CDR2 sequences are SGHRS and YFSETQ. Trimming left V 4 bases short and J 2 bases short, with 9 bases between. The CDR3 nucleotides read TGCGCCAGCAGCGGGGGGCTTAACACTGAAGCTTTCTTT. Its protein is CASSGGLNTEAFF.

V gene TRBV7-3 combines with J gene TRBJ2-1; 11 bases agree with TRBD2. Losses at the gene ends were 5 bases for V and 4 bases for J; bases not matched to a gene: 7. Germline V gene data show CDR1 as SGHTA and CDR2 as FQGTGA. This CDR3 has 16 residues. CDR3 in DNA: TGTGCCAGCAGCCTCTCCGGGACTAGCGGTTACAATGAGCAGTTCTTC. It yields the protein CASSLSGTSGYNEQFF.

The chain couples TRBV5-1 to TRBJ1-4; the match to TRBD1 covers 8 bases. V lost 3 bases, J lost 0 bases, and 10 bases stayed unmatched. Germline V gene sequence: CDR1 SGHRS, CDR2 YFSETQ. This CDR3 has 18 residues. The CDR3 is CASSWRTGLGATNEKLFF. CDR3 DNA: TGCGCCAGCAGCTGGCGGACAGGGTTGGGAGCAACTAATGAAAAACTGTTTTTT.

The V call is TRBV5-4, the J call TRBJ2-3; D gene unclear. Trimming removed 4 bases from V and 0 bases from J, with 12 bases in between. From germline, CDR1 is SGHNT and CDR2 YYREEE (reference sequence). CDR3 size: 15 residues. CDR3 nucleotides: TGTGCCAGCAGCCCGAGAGGAATAAGCACAGATACGCAGTATTTT. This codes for CASSPRGISTDTQYF.

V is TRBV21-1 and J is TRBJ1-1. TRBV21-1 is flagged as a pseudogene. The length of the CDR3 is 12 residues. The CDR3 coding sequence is TGTGCCGGTGGCGGGGCAGGCACTGAAGCTTTCTTT. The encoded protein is CAGGGAGTEAFF.

CDR3 sequence (DNA): TGCGCCAGCAGCGAAATGGGACAGTACAATGAGCAGTTCTTC. It specifies CASSEMGQYNEQFF. J is TRBJ2-1 and V is TRBV5-1, with TRBD1 matching 7 bases. The CDR3 runs to 14 residues. V was pared by 4 bases and J by 4 bases, with 5 bases of the junction left unmatched. Germline CDR1 is SGHRS and CDR2 is YFSETQ.

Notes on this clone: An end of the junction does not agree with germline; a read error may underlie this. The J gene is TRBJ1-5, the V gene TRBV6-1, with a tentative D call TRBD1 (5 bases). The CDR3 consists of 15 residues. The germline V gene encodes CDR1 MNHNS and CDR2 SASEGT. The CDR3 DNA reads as TGTGCCAGCCGTGAAGGGGTGTATAGCAATCAGCCCCAGCATTTT. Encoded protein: CASREGVYSNQPQHF.

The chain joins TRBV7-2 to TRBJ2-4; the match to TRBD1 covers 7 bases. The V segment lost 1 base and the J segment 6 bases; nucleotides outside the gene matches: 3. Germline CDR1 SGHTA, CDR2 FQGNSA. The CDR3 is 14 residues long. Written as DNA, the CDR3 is TGTGCCAGCAGCTTAGGAAGGACAGGAAACATTCAGTACTTC. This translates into CASSLGRTGNIQYF.

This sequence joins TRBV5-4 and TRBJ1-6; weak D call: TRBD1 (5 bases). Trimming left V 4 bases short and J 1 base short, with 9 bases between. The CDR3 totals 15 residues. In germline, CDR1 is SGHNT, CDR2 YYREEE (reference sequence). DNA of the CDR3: TGTGCCAGCAGCCTTCGGGGGTCCTATAATTCACCCCTCCACTTT. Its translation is CASSLRGSYNSPLHF.

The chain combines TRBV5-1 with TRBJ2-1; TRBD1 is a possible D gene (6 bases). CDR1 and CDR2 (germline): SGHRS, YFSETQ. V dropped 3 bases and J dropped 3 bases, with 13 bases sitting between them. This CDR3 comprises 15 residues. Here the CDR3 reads CASSWSQGNYNEQFF. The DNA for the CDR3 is TGCGCCAGCAGCTGGTCTCAGGGGAACTACAATGAGCAGTTCTTC.

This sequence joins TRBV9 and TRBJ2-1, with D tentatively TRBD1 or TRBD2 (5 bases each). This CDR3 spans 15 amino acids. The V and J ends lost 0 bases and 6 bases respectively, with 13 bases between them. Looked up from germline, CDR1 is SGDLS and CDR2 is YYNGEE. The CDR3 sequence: CASSVEGRISNEQFF. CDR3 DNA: TGTGCCAGCAGCGTAGAGGGACGGATTAGCAATGAGCAGTTCTTC.